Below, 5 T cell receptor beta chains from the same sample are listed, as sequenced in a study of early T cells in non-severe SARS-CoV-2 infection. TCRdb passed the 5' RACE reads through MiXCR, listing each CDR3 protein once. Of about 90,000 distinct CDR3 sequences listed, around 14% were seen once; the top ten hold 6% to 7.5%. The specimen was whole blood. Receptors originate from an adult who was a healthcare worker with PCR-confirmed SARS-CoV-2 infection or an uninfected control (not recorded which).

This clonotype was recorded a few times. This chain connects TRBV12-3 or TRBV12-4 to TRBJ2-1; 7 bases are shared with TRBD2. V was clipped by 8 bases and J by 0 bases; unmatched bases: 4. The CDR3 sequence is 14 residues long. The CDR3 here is CASLRGGSYNEQFF. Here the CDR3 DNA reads TGTGCCAGCCTTCGCGGGGGCTCCTACAATGAGCAGTTCTTC.

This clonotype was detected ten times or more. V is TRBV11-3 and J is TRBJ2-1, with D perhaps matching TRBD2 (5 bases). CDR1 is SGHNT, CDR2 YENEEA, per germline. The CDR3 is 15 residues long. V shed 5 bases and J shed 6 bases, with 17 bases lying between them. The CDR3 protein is CASSRSSGRGNEQFF. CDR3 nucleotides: TGTGCCAGCAGCCGATCCTCGGGCCGGGGCAATGAGCAGTTCTTC.

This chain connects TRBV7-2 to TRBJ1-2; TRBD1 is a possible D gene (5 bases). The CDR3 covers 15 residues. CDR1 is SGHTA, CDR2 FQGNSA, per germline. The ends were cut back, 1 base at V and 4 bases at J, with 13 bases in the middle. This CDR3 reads CASSLGGTGSYGYTF. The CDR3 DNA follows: TGTGCCAGCAGCTTAGGGGGCACGGGATCCTATGGCTACACCTTC. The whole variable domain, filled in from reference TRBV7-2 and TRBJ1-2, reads GAGVSQSPSNKVTEKGKDVELRCDPISGHTALYWYRQSLGQGLEFLIYFQGNSAPDKSGLPSDRFSAERTGGSVSTLTIQRTQQEDSAVYLCASSLGGTGSYGYTFGSGTRLTVV.

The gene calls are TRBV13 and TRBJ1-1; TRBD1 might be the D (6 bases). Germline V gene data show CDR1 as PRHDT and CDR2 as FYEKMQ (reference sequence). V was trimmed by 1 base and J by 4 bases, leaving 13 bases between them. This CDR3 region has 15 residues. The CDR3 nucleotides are TGTGCCAGCAGCTTAGAGACGGGAGGGGGCACTGAAGCTTTCTTT. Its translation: CASSLETGGGTEAFF.

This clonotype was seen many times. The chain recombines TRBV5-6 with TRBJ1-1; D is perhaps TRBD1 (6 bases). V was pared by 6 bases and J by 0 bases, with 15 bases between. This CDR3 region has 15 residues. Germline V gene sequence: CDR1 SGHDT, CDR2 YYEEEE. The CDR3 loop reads CASTLSGTLNTEAFF. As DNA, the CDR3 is TGTGCCAGCACCCTGTCCGGGACATTGAACACTGAAGCTTTCTTT. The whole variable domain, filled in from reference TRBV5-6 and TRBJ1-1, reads DAGVTQSPTHLIKTRGQQVTLRCSPKSGHDTVSWYQQALGQGPQFIFQYYEEEERQRGNFPDRFSGHQFPNYSSELNVNALLLGDSALYLCASTLSGTLNTEAFFGQGTRLTVV.